The 29 T cell receptor beta chains in this list originate from one sample, sequenced in a study of T cell responses to AZD1222 COVID-19 vaccine. TCRdb's copy holds only in-frame clones and misses some; the assay was immunoSEQ multiplex PCR. The data show about 97,000 clones, around nine tenths seen once. This specimen was peripheral blood, taken on day 0 of AZD1222 vaccination. These receptors all come from an adult in good health.

J is TRBJ1-2 and V is TRBV30; D call uncertain. Germline CDR1 GTSNPN, CDR2 SVGIG (reference sequence). CDR3 length: 13 residues. Trimming pared 4 bases from V and 8 bases from J, leaving 17 bases between. CDR3 amino acids: CAWTRAFSGGYTF. The CDR3 region has the DNA TGTGCCTGGACCCGGGCCTTCTCAGGAGGCTACACCTTC.

The gene calls are TRBV11-3 and TRBJ1-2; D uncertain. Germline values: CDR1 SGHNT, CDR2 YENEEA. The CDR3 is 13 residues long. V lost 0 bases and J 5 bases, leaving 7 bases between the germline ends. The CDR3 region is CASSLELGYGYTF. The CDR3 coding sequence is TGTGCCAGCAGCTTAGAACTTGGGTATGGCTACACCTTC.

This clone is judged large. The CDR3 here is CASSLGQGVIYTF. The CDR3 DNA reads as TGCGCCAGCAGCTTGGGGCAGGGGGTTATCTACACCTTC. The V call is TRBV5-1, the J call TRBJ1-2, with 7 bases fitting TRBD1. Trimming removed 0 bases from V and 10 bases from J; junction bases left unmatched: 6. Germline loops: CDR1 SGHRS, CDR2 YFSETQ. The CDR3 length is 13 residues.

The chain has TRBV2 and TRBJ2-3; 11 positions match TRBD2. The CDR3 extends over 13 amino acids. With 8 bases clipped from V and 4 bases from J, the junction kept 2 bases outside the gene matches. Germline V gene lookup returns CDR1 SNHLY and CDR2 FYNNEI. The CDR3 bases are TGTGCCAGCTGTAGCGGGGGGGCAGATACGCAGTATTTT. Amino acid sequence: CASCSGGADTQYF.

The chain couples TRBV5-6 to TRBJ1-4, with unresolved D. CDR1 and CDR2 (germline): SGHDT, YYEEEE. This CDR3 is 13 amino acids long. The V end was cut by 4 bases, the J end by 8 bases, with 12 bases between. The CDR3 coding sequence is TGTGCCAGCAGCCCCCGGCCAGAGGAAAAACTGTTTTTT. Its protein is CASSPRPEEKLFF.

This clone appeared a few times. J is TRBJ1-2 and V is TRBV5-1, with 8 bases that match TRBD1. Germline CDR1 SGHRS, CDR2 YFSETQ. The junction had 7 bases not matched to a gene; V was cut back by 2 bases and J by 4 bases. The CDR3 covers 15 residues. DNA for the CDR3: TGCGCCAGCAGCTTAGGACAGGGAATGGGCTATGGCTACACCTTC. Translation: CASSLGQGMGYGYTF.

This chain links TRBV7-9 with TRBJ1-2, with a weak D call TRBD1 (5 bases). With 10 bases removed from V and 5 bases from J, the gap between germline ends came to 17 bases. From germline, CDR1 is SEHNR and CDR2 FQNEAQ (reference sequence). The CDR3 runs 13 residues. In DNA form, the CDR3 reads TGTGCCACCCCGGGGGTCCAAGCTTATGGCTACACCTTC. It translates to CATPGVQAYGYTF.

The chain combines TRBV29-1 with TRBJ2-7; D is undetermined. CDR1 is SQVTM and CDR2 is ANQGSEA in the germline V gene. V lost 5 bases to trimming and J lost 9 bases, with 17 bases between them. CDR3 size: 12 residues. The CDR3 DNA sequence: TGCAGCGTTTCTAAGGGTGGCGAGACGCAGTACTTC. Translated, it gives CSVSKGGETQYF.

This clone was seen a handful of times. The chain carries TRBV29-1 and TRBJ1-3; no firm D call. The CDR3 spans 12 residues. The germline gives CDR1 SQVTM, CDR2 ANQGSEA. Trimming took 4 bases from V and 0 from J, leaving 4 bases between them. The CDR3 is CSVVSSGNTIYF. The CDR3 DNA reads TGCAGCGTTGTTTCCTCTGGAAACACCATATATTTT.

Comments on this clone: Other nucleotide sequences from this sample produce the same CDR3. The CDR3 sequence: CASSQEGDQPQHF. The CDR3 bases are TGTGCCAGCAGCCAGGAGGGGGACCAGCCCCAGCATTTT. The chain recombines TRBV3-1 (or the pseudogene TRBV3-2) with TRBJ1-5; D may be TRBD1 (6 bases). In germline, CDR1 is LGHDT, CDR2 YNNKEL (reference sequence). This CDR3 is 13 amino acids long. V was shortened by 3 bases and J by 7 bases, with 10 bases between the two germline ends.

The V call is TRBV5-5, the J call TRBJ2-7; 8 bases agree with TRBD2. V dropped 6 bases and J dropped 3; count of bases not matched to a gene: 8. The CDR3 is 14 amino acids. Germline CDR1 reads SGHKS; CDR2 reads YYEKEE (reference sequence). CDR3 nucleotides: TGTGCCAGCATCCGTCCGGGAGGGCGCTACGAGCAGTACTTC. Its translation: CASIRPGGRYEQYF.

This sequence joins TRBV6-5 and TRBJ1-4, with 10 bases matching TRBD1. J lost 8 bases, V lost 6 bases, and 9 bases had no gene match. This CDR3 is 15 amino acids long. In germline, CDR1 is MNHEY, CDR2 SVGAGI. The CDR3 is CASRSAGTGDEKLFF. CDR3 sequence (DNA): TGTGCCAGCAGAAGCGCCGGGACAGGGGACGAAAAACTGTTTTTT.

The chain links TRBV6-1 to TRBJ1-2; a possible D gene is TRBD1 (5 bases). Looked up from germline, CDR1 is MNHNS and CDR2 is SASEGT. The V end lost 3 bases, the J end lost 8 bases, and 10 bases lay between the germline ends. The CDR3 totals 12 residues. CDR3 protein: CASSDKGRGYTF. The CDR3 DNA sequence: TGTGCCAGCAGTGATAAGGGGAGAGGCTACACCTTC.

The V and J genes are TRBV10-2 and TRBJ1-2; D remains unclear. CDR3 length equals 11 residues. V shed 8 bases and J shed 8 bases, with 12 bases lying between them. Germline assignment: CDR1 WSHSY and CDR2 SAAADI. The CDR3 spells CASGENGGYTF. In nucleotides, the CDR3 is TGCGCCAGCGGGGAGAACGGAGGCTACACCTTC.

The rearrangement links TRBV27 to TRBJ1-6, with TRBD1 matching 8 bases. Germline assignment: CDR1 MNHEY and CDR2 SMNVEV (reference sequence). The CDR3 has 15 residues. J was trimmed by 8 bases and V by 6 bases; bases with no gene match: 9. In nucleotides, the CDR3 is TGTGCCAGCAGAACCCTGGACAGGGTGGATTCACCCCTCCACTTT. Amino acid sequence: CASRTLDRVDSPLHF.

The chain employs TRBV5-1 and TRBJ1-1; a possible D gene is TRBD1 (6 bases). V was cut by 4 bases and J by 2 bases, with 18 bases left in between. This CDR3 has 16 residues. In germline, CDR1 is SGHRS, CDR2 YFSETQ. The CDR3 protein is CASSPRKTGPNTEAFF. The DNA for the CDR3 is TGCGCCAGCAGCCCCCGTAAGACAGGACCCAACACTGAAGCTTTCTTT.

This sequence joins TRBV28 and TRBJ2-7; D is perhaps TRBD1 (6 bases). This CDR3 is built from 15 residues. Germline loops: CDR1 MDHEN, CDR2 SYDVKM. V was trimmed by 1 base and J by 3 bases, leaving 13 bases between them. The CDR3 sequence is CASSLFSGANYEQYF. Written as DNA, the CDR3 is TGTGCCAGCAGTTTATTTTCAGGGGCCAACTACGAGCAGTACTTC.

This clone was seen only once. This sequence joins TRBV30 and TRBJ2-7; D perhaps matches TRBD2 (7 bases). V was shortened by 4 bases and J by 6 bases, with 10 bases between the two germline ends. CDR3 length: 11 amino acids. CDR1 GTSNPN and CDR2 SVGIG come from the germline V gene (reference sequence). The CDR3 protein is CAWNREGEQYF. The CDR3 DNA reads as TGTGCCTGGAACAGGGAGGGCGAGCAGTACTTC.

The chain uses TRBV5-1 and TRBJ1-1, with a weak D call TRBD1 (5 bases). The CDR3 is made up of 12 amino acids. Trimming took 4 bases from V and 2 from J, leaving 6 bases between them. Germline CDR1 and CDR2: SGHRS and YFSETQ. The CDR3 DNA sequence: TGCGCCAGCAGCCGGGACAACACTGAAGCTTTCTTT. It yields the protein CASSRDNTEAFF.

This rearrangement joins TRBV10-1 to TRBJ1-5; D is unresolved. The CDR3 loop spans 13 amino acids. The V end was cut by 8 bases, the J end by 9 bases, with 17 bases between. The V gene's germline CDR1 is WNHNN and CDR2 SYGVQD (reference sequence). CDR3 sequence: CASDRTGQGPQHF. The CDR3 bases are TGCGCCAGCGACCGGACCGGTCAAGGGCCCCAGCATTTT.

The chain joins TRBV28 to TRBJ2-7; 7 bases match TRBD1. V lost 5 bases and J lost 3; bases outside the gene matches: 4. Germline V lookup: CDR1 MDHEN, CDR2 SYDVKM. CDR3 size: 13 residues. The CDR3 DNA reads TGTGCCAGCAGTCAACAGGGGTTCTACGAGCAGTACTTC. It specifies CASSQQGFYEQYF.

V usage is TRBV7-9 and J usage is TRBJ1-2; a weak D match, TRBD1 (5 bases). The CDR3 has 14 residues. In germline, CDR1 is SEHNR, CDR2 FQNEAQ (reference sequence). The V and J ends lost 0 bases and 8 bases respectively, with 13 bases between them. CDR3 bases: TGTGCCAGCAGCTTAGCTTCTCAGGGTTTGGGCTACACCTTC. Its translation: CASSLASQGLGYTF.

V usage is TRBV27 and J usage is TRBJ1-2; D is perhaps TRBD1 (5 bases). V was cut by 2 bases and J by 0 bases, with 10 bases left in between. This CDR3 region has 15 residues. Germline lookup yields CDR1 MNHEY and CDR2 SMNVEV (reference sequence). CDR3 DNA: TGTGCCAGCAGTTTAGCTGCGGGGGCTAACTATGGCTACACCTTC. This sequence encodes CASSLAAGANYGYTF.

The rearrangement uses TRBV29-1 and TRBJ1-2; 9 nucleotides align to TRBD1. The CDR3 has 11 residues. Germline CDR1 SQVTM, CDR2 ANQGSEA. The V and J ends lost 8 bases and 6 bases, in that order; junction bases with no gene match: 4. DNA of the CDR3: TGCAGCACATGGACAGGGGATGGCTACACCTTC. This encodes CSTWTGDGYTF.

In DNA, the CDR3 is TGTGCCAGCAGTTTCGGGGGCAGAGAACGGGGCTACACCTTC. Translation gives CASSFGGRERGYTF. The chain links TRBV28 to TRBJ1-2; a weak D match, TRBD1 (6 bases). Germline CDR1 and CDR2: MDHEN and SYDVKM. The V and J ends lost 3 bases and 8 bases respectively, with 16 bases between them. The CDR3 is made up of 14 amino acids.

This chain links TRBV6-5 with TRBJ1-2; possibly TRBD1 for D (5 bases). Germline V gene lookup returns CDR1 MNHEY and CDR2 SVGAGI. There are 14 residues in the CDR3. V dropped 5 bases and J dropped 5 bases, with 15 bases sitting between them. The chain's CDR3 is CASSPYRSGYGYTF. The CDR3 bases are TGTGCCAGCAGTCCCTACAGGTCAGGGTATGGCTACACCTTC.

The chain uses TRBV25-1 and TRBJ1-1; D uncertain. This CDR3 spans 13 amino acids. Germline V gives CDR1 MGHDK, CDR2 SYGVNS. V lost 0 bases to trimming and J lost 1 base, with 3 bases between them. This chain's CDR3 is CASSEYGNTEAFF. Written as DNA, the CDR3 is TGTGCCAGCAGTGAATATGGGAACACTGAAGCTTTCTTT.

The gene calls are TRBV5-1 and TRBJ2-7, with 9 bases lining up with TRBD1. From germline, CDR1 is SGHRS and CDR2 YFSETQ. This CDR3 is 15 amino acids long. With V trimmed by 4 bases and J by 2 bases, 7 bases remained unmatched. In DNA, the CDR3 is TGCGCCAGCAGCACCCAGACAGGGGGAACCTACGAGCAGTACTTC. This translates into CASSTQTGGTYEQYF.

The rearrangement uses TRBV6-5 and TRBJ2-7, with TRBD1 identical over 10 bases. Germline CDR1 reads MNHEY; CDR2 reads SVGAGI. CDR3 length: 13 amino acids. V gave up 6 bases and J gave up 3 bases; unmatched junction bases: 2. The CDR3 sequence: CASRRTGGYEQYF. CDR3 nucleotides: TGTGCCAGCAGGCGGACAGGGGGCTACGAGCAGTACTTC.